What follows are 29 T cell receptor beta chains derived from one specimen sequenced in a study of OX40 agonist ivuxolimab in advanced cancers. Produced via immunoSEQ multiplex PCR; TCRdb's table is partial and in-frame only. The sample has about 60,000 clones; roughly nine tenths are singletons. Material: CD4+ or CD8+ T cells sorted from blood, obtained in a trial of the OX40 agonist ivuxolimab. The receptor set was obtained from an adult with an advanced solid tumor such as melanoma, head and neck, liver or kidney cancer.

V usage is TRBV2 and J usage is TRBJ2-5; the D gene is possibly TRBD2 (6 bases). The germline V gene encodes CDR1 SNHLY and CDR2 FYNNEI. The CDR3 is 15 residues long. V dropped 6 bases and J dropped 2 bases, with 16 bases sitting between them. The CDR3 bases are TGTGCCAGCAGCGCAGGACCGCGGGGACAAGAGACCCAGTACTTC. It yields the protein CASSAGPRGQETQYF.

The CDR3 DNA sequence: TGTGCCAGCTACCCCGGGCCGGGACAGGGGACGGCGTGGAGCTCCTACAATGAGCAGTTCTTC. This encodes CASYPGPGQGTAWSSYNEQFF. The chain carries TRBV7-8 and TRBJ2-1; 10 bases line up with TRBD1. Germline V lookup: CDR1 SGHVS, CDR2 FQNEAQ. With V trimmed by 8 bases and J by 0 bases, 22 bases remained unmatched. This CDR3 contains 21 residues.

This chain uses TRBV13 with TRBJ2-5; tentatively, D is TRBD1 (5 bases). CDR3 length: 15 amino acids. CDR1 is PRHDT and CDR2 is FYEKMQ in the germline V gene (reference sequence). The ends were cut back, 4 bases at V and 5 bases at J, with 17 bases in the middle. CDR3 amino acids: CASSSVVQAQETQYF. Here the CDR3 DNA reads TGTGCCAGCAGCTCGGTGGTACAGGCTCAGGAGACCCAGTACTTC.

This chain links TRBV7-6 with TRBJ1-1; D is unclear. The germline V and J ends were trimmed by 8 bases and 2 bases, with 9 bases remaining between them. From germline, CDR1 is SGHVS and CDR2 FNYEAQ. The CDR3 spans 12 residues. The CDR3 sequence: CASFQVNTEAFF. CDR3 nucleotide sequence: TGTGCCAGCTTCCAGGTCAACACTGAAGCTTTCTTT.

The chain links TRBV4-1 to TRBJ1-5; 7 bases line up with TRBD1. V was clipped by 0 bases and J by 0 bases; unmatched bases: 11. Germline CDR1 reads MGHRA; CDR2 reads YSYEKL. The CDR3 is made up of 19 amino acids. The CDR3 DNA reads TGCGCCAGCAGCCAAGAAGGAAGTAGGGGGCCCTATAGCAATCAGCCCCAGCATTTT. Translating gives CASSQEGSRGPYSNQPQHF.

The rearrangement links TRBV27 to TRBJ1-3, with D unresolved. This CDR3 region has 14 residues. Trimming left V 3 bases short and J 4 bases short, with 10 bases between. Germline V gene data show CDR1 as MNHEY and CDR2 as SMNVEV (reference sequence). CDR3 sequence (DNA): TGTGCCAGCAGTTTGGGAGGATCAGGAAACACCATATATTTT. Translating gives CASSLGGSGNTIYF.

This sequence joins TRBV7-3 and TRBJ2-3; 10 bases are a match to TRBD2. CDR1 is SGHTA, CDR2 FQGTGA, per germline. V dropped 0 bases and J dropped 2; count of bases not matched to a gene: 8. The CDR3 has 18 residues. CDR3 nucleotide sequence: TGTGCCAGCAGCTTAACCCGTTTAGCGGGGGGCAACACAGATACGCAGTATTTT. The encoded protein is CASSLTRLAGGNTDTQYF. The entire variable domain, with the rest obtained from reference TRBV7-3 and TRBJ2-3, is as follows: GAGVSQTPSNKVTEKGKYVELRCDPISGHTALYWYRQSLGQGPEFLIYFQGTGAADDSGLPNDRFFAVRPEGSVSTLKIQRTERGDSAVYLCASSLTRLAGGNTDTQYFGPGTRLTVL.

The chain couples TRBV6-5 to TRBJ2-1, with TRBD1 as a possible D gene (6 bases). This CDR3 comprises 13 residues. Per the germline V gene, CDR1 is MNHEY and CDR2 is SVGAGI. The V end lost 5 bases, the J end lost 7 bases, and 12 bases lay between the germline ends. The CDR3 loop is CASSGTPSNEQFF. The CDR3, as DNA: TGTGCCAGCAGTGGGACACCCTCGAATGAGCAGTTCTTC.

The chain links TRBV2 to TRBJ2-3; no clear D gene. The length of the CDR3 is 14 residues. Germline lookup yields CDR1 SNHLY and CDR2 FYNNEI. Between the trimmed V and J ends, which lost 7 bases and 0 bases, there was a span of 11 bases. In nucleotides, the CDR3 is TGTGCCAGCACCTATGGGTGGAGCACAGATACGCAGTATTTT. Amino acids: CASTYGWSTDTQYF.

This rearrangement joins TRBV19 to TRBJ2-7; 8 bases are a match to TRBD2. This CDR3 has 15 amino acids. Germline values: CDR1 LNHDA, CDR2 SQIVND (reference sequence). Trimming took 7 bases from V and 4 from J; bases not matched to a gene: 12. CDR3: CASKESGGPYYEQYF. The DNA of the CDR3 is TGTGCCAGTAAAGAGTCGGGAGGGCCTTATTACGAGCAGTACTTC.

Concerning this clone itself: Other nucleotide sequences in the sample specify the same CDR3. This sequence joins TRBV27 and TRBJ2-5; unclear D gene. Per the germline V gene, CDR1 is MNHEY and CDR2 is SMNVEV (reference sequence). This CDR3 is built from 11 residues. Trimming took 8 bases from V and 5 from J, leaving 9 bases between them. CDR3 sequence: CASSLGETQYF. CDR3 bases: TGTGCCAGCTCCCTCGGGGAGACCCAGTACTTC.

V gene TRBV27 combines with J gene TRBJ1-1; no clear D. The CDR3 consists of 14 residues. V was shortened by 8 bases and J by 1 base, with 14 bases between the two germline ends. CDR1 and CDR2 (germline): MNHEY, SMNVEV (reference sequence). This CDR3 reads CASGRAPPNTEAFF. Here the CDR3 DNA reads TGTGCCAGCGGACGGGCCCCCCCGAACACTGAAGCTTTCTTT.

The chain couples TRBV6-5 to TRBJ2-1; a weak D match, TRBD2 (5 bases). The V gene lost 6 bases and the J gene lost 10 bases, with 13 bases spanning the gap. The V gene's germline CDR1 is MNHEY and CDR2 SVGAGI. The CDR3 contains 12 residues. This CDR3 is CASSPGREEQFF. The CDR3 coding sequence is TGTGCCAGCAGCCCCGGAAGGGAGGAGCAGTTCTTC.

The rearrangement joins TRBV4-1 to TRBJ2-4, with D unresolved. Trimming took 0 bases from V and 1 from J, leaving 10 bases between them. There are 16 residues in the CDR3. Per germline, CDR1 MGHRA and CDR2 YSYEKL. The DNA of the CDR3 is TGCGCCAGCAGCCAAGATCCGTGGCCGGCCAAAAACATTCAGTACTTC. It yields the protein CASSQDPWPAKNIQYF.

The chain has TRBV13 and TRBJ1-4; D possibly corresponds to TRBD1 (6 bases). The CDR3 is 17 residues long. Looked up from germline, CDR1 is PRHDT and CDR2 is FYEKMQ (reference sequence). V was trimmed by 7 bases and J by 4 bases, leaving 22 bases between them. The CDR3 sequence is CASTALRGGVFNEKLFF. CDR3 bases: TGTGCCAGCACCGCCCTGAGGGGGGGCGTCTTTAATGAAAAACTGTTTTTT.

This clone was detected once. The gene calls are TRBV6-1 and TRBJ1-1; D is perhaps TRBD1 (5 bases). Germline assignment: CDR1 MNHNS and CDR2 SASEGT. There are 18 residues in the CDR3. Trimming shortened V by 1 base and J by 4 bases, and 22 bases separated the two germline ends. CDR3 DNA sequence: TGTGCCAGCAGTGAAGGAAACCAGGGCACTGGGTTCAGCACTGAAGCTTTCTTT. This codes for CASSEGNQGTGFSTEAFF.

The chain recombines TRBV10-1 with TRBJ1-2, with unresolved D. Per the germline V gene, CDR1 is WNHNN and CDR2 is SYGVQD (reference sequence). The CDR3 length is 13 residues. V lost 0 bases and J 8 bases, leaving 10 bases between the germline ends. In nucleotides, the CDR3 is TGCGCCAGCAGTGAGTCGAGAGAGGGAGGCTACACCTTC. It codes for CASSESREGGYTF.

The chain uses TRBV27 and TRBJ2-7; 13 nucleotides match TRBD2. CDR3 size: 18 residues. Germline CDR1 and CDR2: MNHEY and SMNVEV (reference sequence). After removal of 4 bases from V and 4 bases from J, the junction contained 13 bases not matched to a gene. Here the CDR3 DNA reads TGTGCCAGCAGTTACTCAGGACTAGCGGGAGCACCTCTATACGAGCAGTACTTC. Protein sequence: CASSYSGLAGAPLYEQYF.

The chain carries TRBV7-3 and TRBJ2-1; no reliable D call. V lost 1 base, J lost 7 bases, and 11 bases lay in between. Looked up from germline, CDR1 is SGHTA and CDR2 is FQGTGA. The CDR3 totals 14 residues. CDR3 protein: CASSLIPRNNEQFF. The CDR3 nucleotides read TGTGCCAGCAGCTTAATCCCCCGGAATAATGAGCAGTTCTTC.

The rearrangement links TRBV9 to TRBJ1-6; no firm D call. This CDR3 spans 13 amino acids. The germline V gene encodes CDR1 SGDLS and CDR2 YYNGEE. V was shortened by 5 bases and J by 8 bases, with 11 bases between the two germline ends. CDR3 in amino acids: CASRGIGDSPLHF. CDR3 nucleotide sequence: TGTGCCAGCAGGGGAATTGGGGATTCACCCCTCCACTTT.

The V and J genes are TRBV6-5 and TRBJ2-7; 7 bases are shared with TRBD2. The CDR3 extends over 15 amino acids. J was trimmed by 0 bases and V by 3 bases; bases with no gene match: 5. Germline V gene data show CDR1 as MNHEY and CDR2 as SVGAGI. The CDR3 is CASSYMASGSYEQYF. In nucleotides, the CDR3 is TGTGCCAGCAGTTATATGGCTAGCGGCTCCTACGAGCAGTACTTC.

The chain has TRBV2 and TRBJ1-6; TRBD1 matches 7 bases. The germline V gene encodes CDR1 SNHLY and CDR2 FYNNEI. Trimming cost V 6 bases and J 7 bases; bases outside gene matches: 15. The CDR3 extends over 17 amino acids. CDR3 in DNA: TGTGCCAGCAGAGATCCTCCGACAGGGCGGTTGAATTCACCCCTCCACTTT. Its translation is CASRDPPTGRLNSPLHF.

V is TRBV27 and J is TRBJ2-7; perhaps TRBD2 as D (5 bases). The germline V gene has CDR1 MNHEY and CDR2 SMNVEV (reference sequence). This CDR3 has 12 residues. The germline V and J ends were trimmed by 3 bases and 6 bases, with 9 bases remaining between them. The CDR3 coding sequence is TGTGCCAGCAGTTTTCAAGGAGGCGAGCAGTACTTC. Its protein product is CASSFQGGEQYF.

This chain joins TRBV5-6 and TRBJ2-5, with a weak D call TRBD2 (6 bases). V was pared by 2 bases and J by 2 bases, with 19 bases between. Germline CDR1 SGHDT, CDR2 YYEEEE. The CDR3 spans 17 residues. CDR3 sequence (DNA): TGTGCCAGCAGCTTCTTAGGCGCCGGGAGTTGGCAAGAGACCCAGTACTTC. This gives the protein CASSFLGAGSWQETQYF.

The chain has TRBV7-9 and TRBJ1-6, with 9 bases lining up with TRBD1. The CDR3 has 18 residues. Germline V gene lookup returns CDR1 SEHNR and CDR2 FQNEAQ (reference sequence). V trimming: 9 bases; J trimming: 4 bases; junction bases outside the gene matches: 16. In DNA, the CDR3 is TGTGCCAGTCTCGGGACAGGGTCTTGGTCCCCTTATAATTCACCCCTCCACTTT. Translated, it gives CASLGTGSWSPYNSPLHF.

This chain uses TRBV9 with TRBJ1-1; 12 bases match TRBD1. Germline V gene sequence: CDR1 SGDLS, CDR2 YYNGEE. Unmatched junction bases numbered 11, after V lost 3 bases and J lost 5 bases. The CDR3 is 17 amino acids. CDR3 bases: TGTGCCAGCAGCGAGGCCCGGGACAGGGGGCTCGGGACTGAAGCTTTCTTT. This sequence encodes CASSEARDRGLGTEAFF.

The chain links TRBV5-3 to TRBJ2-1; 10 nucleotides align to TRBD1. TRBV5-3 is noted as an ORF with a role that remains uncertain. Trimming at V came to 3 bases and at J to 6 bases, leaving 3 bases not matched to a gene. The CDR3 spans 14 residues. The CDR3 DNA is TGTGCCAGAAGCTCGGGACAGGGGTTCAATGAGCAGTTCTTC. The encoded protein is CARSSGQGFNEQFF.

The chain links TRBV27 to TRBJ1-3; 7 nucleotides align to TRBD1. The CDR3 has 15 residues. V lost 5 bases to trimming and J lost 1 base; unmatched junction nucleotides: 5. Germline V gene lookup returns CDR1 MNHEY and CDR2 SMNVEV (reference sequence). The CDR3 spells CASSPNRGSGNTIYF. Here the CDR3 DNA reads TGTGCCAGCAGTCCGAACAGGGGATCTGGAAACACCATATATTTT.

The chain combines TRBV27 with TRBJ2-7, with 9 positions matching TRBD1. Unmatched junction bases numbered 10, after V lost 0 bases and J lost 7 bases. Germline assignment: CDR1 MNHEY and CDR2 SMNVEV (reference sequence). CDR3 size: 16 residues. Here the CDR3 reads CASSLSPGTGFREQYF. In DNA, the CDR3 is TGTGCCAGCAGTTTATCCCCCGGGACAGGGTTCCGTGAGCAGTACTTC.